This is a list of T cell receptor beta chains from one sample in a study of shared clonotypes between healthy human individuals. TCRdb's copy holds only in-frame clones and misses some; the assay was immunoSEQ multiplex PCR. The sample lists 730,000 or so clones, about two thirds occurring once. Sample: memory CD4+ T cells sorted from blood. Receptors were obtained from a young woman in good health. Both conserved end residues are part of each CDR3. A D gene is named only where the DNA matches it firmly. Size is stated for part of the rows, as once, few or many counts, or as a class when the clone is expanded.

v_call	d_call	clone_size	j_call	cdr3_length	cdr3_nt	cdr3_aa
TRBV7-3	NA	NA	TRBJ2-7	13	TGTGCCAGCAGCTTAACAGGGGTTGGGGAGCAGTACTTC	CASSLTGVGEQYF
TRBV5-4	NA	few	TRBJ1-6	13	TGTGCCAGCAGTCAGGCTTATAATTCACCCCTCCACTTT	CASSQAYNSPLHF
TRBV5-4	TRBD1	few	TRBJ2-7	15	TGTGCCAGCAGCTTGGGGGGGACAGAGAAGTACGAGCAGTACTTC	CASSLGGTEKYEQYF
TRBV6-1	TRBD1	NA	TRBJ1-1	15	TGTGCCAGCAGTTCCTGGACAGGGGGCATCACTGAAGCTTTCTTT	CASSSWTGGITEAFF
TRBV11-2	NA	NA	TRBJ2-7	14	TGTGCCAGCAGCTTGGAATATATGGGCCGCGAGCAGTACTTC	CASSLEYMGREQYF
TRBV29-1	NA	NA	TRBJ2-1	13	TGCAGCGTTGAAACGCCAGGGTGGAATGAGCAGTTCTTC	CSVETPGWNEQFF
TRBV9	NA	few	TRBJ2-4	14	TGTGCCAGCAGCGTAGACGGTAATGCGAACATTCAGTACTTC	CASSVDGNANIQYF
TRBV2	TRBD2	NA	TRBJ2-7	15	TGTGCCAGCAGGGGGCGGCTAGCGGATGCCTACGAGCAGTACTTC	CASRGRLADAYEQYF
TRBV27	NA	NA	TRBJ2-2	13	TGTGCCAGCTCCCGGGGAAACACCGGGGAGCTGTTTTTT	CASSRGNTGELFF
TRBV2	TRBD2	NA	TRBJ2-7	17	TGTGCCAGCAGTCCACCGCGGGAGCAATTCGTTCGGTACGAGCAGTACTTC	CASSPPREQFVRYEQYF
TRBV18	TRBD1	NA	TRBJ1-2	15	TGTGCCAGCTCACCACCTGATCTAGGGGGCTTTGGCTACACCTTC	CASSPPDLGGFGYTF
TRBV7-9	NA	NA	TRBJ1-3	14	TGTGCCAGCGAAACCGGGACACGAGGAAACACCATATATTTT	CASETGTRGNTIYF
TRBV19	NA	NA	TRBJ2-6	15	TGTGCCAGTAGTGTCGTAAGATCTGGGGCCAACGTCCTGACTTTC	CASSVVRSGANVLTF
TRBV7-9	NA	NA	TRBJ2-7	16	TGTGCCAGCAGCTTAAGGGGGGCGGGGAGCTCCTACGAGCAGTACTTC	CASSLRGAGSSYEQYF
TRBV25-1	NA	NA	TRBJ2-7	15	TGTGCCAGCAGTGTCCAGGGAGAGAGGGATTACGAGCAGTACTTC	CASSVQGERDYEQYF
TRBV4-2	NA	NA	TRBJ2-1	16	TGTGCCAGCAGGACTAACCGACTCAGCTCCTACAATGAGCAGTTCTTC	CASRTNRLSSYNEQFF
TRBV5-1	TRBD2	NA	TRBJ2-3	16	TGCGCCAGCAGCTTGGTGGGCGGGAGGATCACAGATACGCAGTATTTT	CASSLVGGRITDTQYF
TRBV19	NA	NA	TRBJ2-5	15	TGTGCCAGTAGTATAGTAGACAGGAACCAAGAGACCCAGTACTTC	CASSIVDRNQETQYF
TRBV7-3	NA	NA	TRBJ2-3	16	TGTGCCAGCAGCTTAAACGTTGGGGCCAAGACAGATACGCAGTATTTT	CASSLNVGAKTDTQYF
TRBV29-1	NA	NA	TRBJ1-1	15	TGCAGCGTTGAAGCCGGACAGAGCATGAACACTGAAGCTTTCTTT	CSVEAGQSMNTEAFF
TRBV6-5	NA	NA	TRBJ2-7	11	TGTGCCAGCAGTGCTGACTACGAGCAGTACTTC	CASSADYEQYF
TRBV7-3	TRBD2	NA	TRBJ2-1	13	TGTGCCAGCAGCCGAGGACTAGAAAGTGAGCAGTTCTTC	CASSRGLESEQFF
TRBV9	NA	NA	TRBJ2-2	18	TGTGCCAGCAGCGTAGGAGTGGGGAGGGACAGATACACCGGGGAGCTGTTTTTT	CASSVGVGRDRYTGELFF
TRBV18	TRBD2	NA	TRBJ2-5	15	TGTGCCAGCTCACCCTGGACCGGGGGGGAAGAGACCCAGTACTTC	CASSPWTGGEETQYF
TRBV28	TRBD1	NA	TRBJ1-5	16	TGTGCCAGCAGCCTCACTAGACAGGGAGCTAATCAGCCCCAGCATTTT	CASSLTRQGANQPQHF
TRBV7-3	NA	few	TRBJ2-3	14	TGTGCCAGCAGCTCAAACAGGGATCCAGATACGCAGTATTTT	CASSSNRDPDTQYF
TRBV4-1	NA	NA	TRBJ2-2	16	TGCGCCAGCAGCCCCCATTCCAGGGGGAACACCGGGGAGCTGTTTTTT	CASSPHSRGNTGELFF
TRBV30	NA	many	TRBJ1-2	13	TGTGCCTGGAGTGTTGGGGGAGGCTATGGCTACACCTTC	CAWSVGGGYGYTF
TRBV28	NA	NA	TRBJ2-7	16	TGTGCCAGCAGTTTATGTACAGCCCCCCCCTCCTACGAGCAGTACTTC	CASSLCTAPPSYEQYF
TRBV5-4	TRBD1	NA	TRBJ2-7	14	TGTGCCAGCAGCTCAGGGGGCAGATCCTACGAGCAGTACTTC	CASSSGGRSYEQYF
TRBV25-1	NA	few	TRBJ1-1	12	TGTGCCAGTACGAAGACAGGATCCGAAGCTTTCTTT	CASTKTGSEAFF
TRBV5-1	NA	NA	TRBJ2-2	13	TGCGCCAGCAGCATAGCTTACACCGGGGAGCTGTTTTTT	CASSIAYTGELFF
TRBV2	NA	NA	TRBJ2-5	13	TGTGCCAGCAGTGAAGCGAGGATCGAGACCCAGTACTTC	CASSEARIETQYF
TRBV19	NA	few	TRBJ2-3	14	TGTGCCAGTAGTACCGCCGGCCGCACAGATACGCAGTATTTT	CASSTAGRTDTQYF
TRBV5-8	NA	many	TRBJ2-4	14	TGTGCCAGCCCACTAGCTCGATCGGGAAACATTCAGTACTTC	CASPLARSGNIQYF
TRBV6-1	TRBD1	NA	TRBJ1-4	15	TGTGCCAGCAGCCTCAGACAGGGGGCTTCAGAAAAACTGTTTTTT	CASSLRQGASEKLFF
TRBV23-1	TRBD1	NA	TRBJ1-5	22	TGCGCCAGCAGTCAATCTTCAAGCCGGGGACAGGCCCGAACTTATAGCAATCAGCCCCAGCATTTT	CASSQSSSRGQARTYSNQPQHF
TRBV2	NA	NA	TRBJ1-1	14	TGTGCCAGCAGTGCCGTACGGTTTAACACTGAAGCTTTCTTT	CASSAVRFNTEAFF
TRBV19	NA	NA	TRBJ2-1	15	TGTGCCAGTAGTCCGCGGGGATTCTCCTACAATGAGCAGTTCTTC	CASSPRGFSYNEQFF
TRBV29-1	NA	NA	TRBJ2-7	13	TGCAGCGTTGAAGGCCAATTAGGCTACGAGCAGTACTTC	CSVEGQLGYEQYF
TRBV11-3	TRBD1	NA	TRBJ1-5	19	TGTGCCAGCAGCTGGTTCTCTCGGGACAGGGTGTATAGCAATCAGCCCCAGCATTTT	CASSWFSRDRVYSNQPQHF
TRBV6-1	NA	NA	TRBJ1-1	13	TGTGCCAGCACGGGGGGCCTAAACACTGAAGCTTTCTTT	CASTGGLNTEAFF
TRBV27	TRBD1	NA	TRBJ2-7	16	TGTGCCAGCAGAGTCATGGGGACAGGACACTCCTACGAGCAGTACTTC	CASRVMGTGHSYEQYF
TRBV6-5	NA	NA	TRBJ1-1	15	TGTGCCAGCAGCCGACAGACGGACATGAACACTGAAGCTTTCTTT	CASSRQTDMNTEAFF
TRBV28	TRBD2	NA	TRBJ2-1	13	TGTGCCAGTTGCCAACTAGCGGGGTTCGGGCAGTTCTTC	CASCQLAGFGQFF
TRBV2	TRBD2	once	TRBJ2-3	17	TGTGCCAGCAGTGAAGCGCGTCTAGCGGGTACCACAGATACGCAGTATTTT	CASSEARLAGTTDTQYF
TRBV30	NA	once	TRBJ2-1	13	TGTGCCTGGAGTGTACAGGGAGGCGGTGAGCAGTTCTTC	CAWSVQGGGEQFF
TRBV15	NA	NA	TRBJ2-3	18	TGTGCCACCAGCGCAAGTCGTCTCAGTCTAAATAGCACAGATACGCAGTATTTT	CATSASRLSLNSTDTQYF
TRBV27	NA	NA	TRBJ2-7	15	TGTGCCAGCAACACACAGGGAGGGGCCTCCTACGAGCAGTACTTC	CASNTQGGASYEQYF
TRBV11-2	NA	NA	TRBJ2-7	14	TGTGCCAGCAGCTTGGTAGACGGTGCCTACGAGCAGTACTTC	CASSLVDGAYEQYF
TRBV30	NA	few	TRBJ2-7	12	TGTGCCTGGAGTACTACCGGGTACGAGCAGTACTTC	CAWSTTGYEQYF
TRBV7-9	TRBD2	many	TRBJ2-1	14	TGTGCCAGCAGCTTAATGACTAGCGGATTTGAGCAGTTCTTC	CASSLMTSGFEQFF
TRBV5-4	TRBD1	NA	TRBJ1-2	14	TGTGCCAGCAGGGCACAGGGGCAGAACTATGGCTACACCTTC	CASRAQGQNYGYTF
TRBV6-1	TRBD2	NA	TRBJ2-7	17	TGTGCCAGCAGTGAAGCGCGCACTAGCGGGAGTCGCTACGAGCAGTACTTC	CASSEARTSGSRYEQYF